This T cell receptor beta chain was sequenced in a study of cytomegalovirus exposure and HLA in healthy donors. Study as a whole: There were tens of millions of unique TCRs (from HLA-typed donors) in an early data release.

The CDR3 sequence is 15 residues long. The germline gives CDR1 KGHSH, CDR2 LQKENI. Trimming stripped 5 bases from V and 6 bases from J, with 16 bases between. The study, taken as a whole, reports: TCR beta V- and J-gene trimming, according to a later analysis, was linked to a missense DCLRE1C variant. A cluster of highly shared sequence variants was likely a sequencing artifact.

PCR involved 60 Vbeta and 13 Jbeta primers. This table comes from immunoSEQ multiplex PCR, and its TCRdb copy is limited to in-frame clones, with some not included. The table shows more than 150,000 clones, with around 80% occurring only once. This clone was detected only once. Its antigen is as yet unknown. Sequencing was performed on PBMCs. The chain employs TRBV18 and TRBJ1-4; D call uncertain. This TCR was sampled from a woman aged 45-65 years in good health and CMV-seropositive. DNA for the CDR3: TGTGCCAGCTCAAGGTCCGCGGGTGTCTATGAAAAACTGTTTTTT. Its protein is CASSRSAGVYEKLFF.